These 17 T cell receptor beta chains were sequenced from one sample in a study of beta chain features in type 1 diabetes. Their target antigens are unknown. General observations from the study: Shortening that was moderate but significant affected the TCRB CDR3s of Type 1 diabetes patients in all four CD4+ subsets.

The investigators reverse transcribed all of the isolated RNA, so they sequenced expressed TCRB transcripts. The repertoire was sequenced with immunoSEQ multiplex PCR; TCRdb's copy has only in-frame clones and lacks some. The sample has some 250,000 clones; 11% are singletons. The sequenced sample consisted of naive CD4+ T cells from blood. These receptor sequences come from a man aged 25 to 40 with type 1 diabetes.

In DNA form, the CDR3 reads TGCGCCAGCAGCTTGGAAGGGGGCTTCACCTACGAGCAGTACTTC. This codes for CASSLEGGFTYEQYF. The chain employs TRBV5-1 and TRBJ2-7; TRBD1 matches at 7 bases. CDR1 and CDR2 from the germline V gene are SGHRS and YFSETQ. The CDR3 sequence is 15 residues long. J lost 2 bases, V lost 0 bases, and 5 bases had no gene match.

This clone was observed a handful of times. The J gene is TRBJ2-7, the V gene TRBV2, with D tentatively TRBD2 (5 bases). Trimming shortened V by 4 bases and J by 4 bases, and 8 bases separated the two germline ends. In germline, CDR1 is SNHLY, CDR2 FYNNEI. This CDR3 has 12 amino acids. The DNA of the CDR3 is TGTGCCAGCAGTGCTGGCGGGTACGAGCAGTACTTC. Residues: CASSAGGYEQYF.

The chain couples TRBV7-9 to TRBJ2-1; the D gene is possibly TRBD2 (6 bases). This CDR3 has 13 amino acids. Germline CDR1 SEHNR, CDR2 FQNEAQ (reference sequence). V lost 7 bases, J lost 6 bases, and 13 bases lay in between. CDR3 nucleotides: TGTGCCAGCACACTATGGGGGGTCAATGAGCAGTTCTTC. The encoded protein is CASTLWGVNEQFF.

This clone turned up a few times. The rearrangement joins TRBV7-3 to TRBJ2-3, with 12 nucleotides matching TRBD2. Trimming cost V 9 bases and J 2 bases; bases outside gene matches: 3. The V gene's germline CDR1 is SGHTA and CDR2 FQGTGA. The CDR3 is 14 amino acids. The CDR3 loop reads CASGLAGNTDTQYF. The CDR3 DNA reads TGTGCCAGTGGACTAGCGGGGAACACAGATACGCAGTATTTT.

This clone has only a few counts. This rearrangement joins TRBV28 to TRBJ1-2; D is undetermined. CDR1 is MDHEN and CDR2 is SYDVKM in the germline V gene. V lost 10 bases and J lost 3, with 9 bases in between. The CDR3 loop spans 11 amino acids. For the CDR3, the DNA is TGTGCCACGCGGCGGGACTATGGCTACACCTTC. Its translation: CATRRDYGYTF.

The chain has TRBV19 and TRBJ1-2; 9 positions agree with TRBD1. CDR1 and CDR2 (germline): LNHDA, SQIVND (reference sequence). The CDR3 covers 15 residues. V shed 5 bases, J shed 6 bases, and the junction held 10 bases outside the gene matches. The CDR3 sequence: CASSVPGTGTNGYTF. The CDR3 nucleotides read TGTGCCAGTAGTGTTCCCGGGACAGGGACAAATGGCTACACCTTC.

The V and J genes are TRBV7-9 and TRBJ1-5; no definite D call. The germline V gene encodes CDR1 SEHNR and CDR2 FQNEAQ (reference sequence). Trimming took off 3 bases at V and 0 bases at J, with 6 bases between the two ends. The CDR3 is made up of 14 amino acids. CDR3 amino acids: CASSFYDSNQPQHF. The CDR3 DNA reads TGTGCCAGCAGCTTCTATGATAGCAATCAGCCCCAGCATTTT.

V and J are TRBV18 and TRBJ2-7; 9 bases map to TRBD1. Trimming removed 3 bases from V and 7 bases from J; junction bases left unmatched: 10. Germline CDR1 KGHSH, CDR2 LQKENI. The CDR3 is 15 residues long. CDR3 region: CASSPSGQGPEEQYF. The DNA of the CDR3 is TGTGCCAGCTCACCCTCGGGACAGGGTCCGGAAGAGCAGTACTTC.

In this sample, this clone turned up a few times. The gene calls are TRBV5-4 and TRBJ2-1, with TRBD2 matching over 11 bases. CDR1 is SGHNT and CDR2 is YYREEE in the germline V gene (reference sequence). CDR3 length: 16 residues. V was clipped by 2 bases and J by 6 bases; unmatched bases: 7. The CDR3 DNA follows: TGTGCCAGCAGCTTCTTTCTAGCGGGGGGACCCAATGAGCAGTTCTTC. Translating it yields CASSFFLAGGPNEQFF.

This clone was found once. The chain uses TRBV2 and TRBJ1-6, with 8 nucleotides matching TRBD1. CDR1 is SNHLY and CDR2 is FYNNEI in the germline V gene. The trim removed 3 bases at V and 7 bases at J, leaving 5 bases unmatched. The CDR3 has 15 residues. The CDR3 reads CASSEQRTGNSPLHF. CDR3 nucleotide sequence: TGTGCCAGCAGTGAGCAACGGACAGGGAATTCACCCCTCCACTTT.

This chain links TRBV7-2 with TRBJ1-5, with D unclear. The CDR3 has 14 amino acids. Trimming took off 1 base at V and 5 bases at J, with 9 bases between the two ends. Germline CDR1 reads SGHTA; CDR2 reads FQGNSA. This chain's CDR3 is CASSLGLLDQPQHF. CDR3 DNA: TGTGCCAGCAGCTTAGGATTACTAGATCAGCCCCAGCATTTT.

There are a few counts of this clone. V usage is TRBV30 and J usage is TRBJ1-5, with 8 bases fitting TRBD1. Germline V CDR1 and CDR2: GTSNPN, SVGIG (reference sequence). The CDR3 spans 17 residues. V lost 2 bases and J lost 7; bases outside the gene matches: 16. CDR3 nucleotide sequence: TGTGCCTGGAGTAAATCCTTGACACCGACAGGGGAGCAGCCCCAGCATTTT. Its translation: CAWSKSLTPTGEQPQHF.

The chain employs TRBV5-1 and TRBJ1-1, with TRBD1 identical over 9 bases. Trimming took 2 bases from V and 5 from J; bases not matched to a gene: 10. Germline CDR1 SGHRS, CDR2 YFSETQ. This CDR3 region has 16 residues. The CDR3 protein is CASSLQGANLGTEAFF. In nucleotides, the CDR3 is TGCGCCAGCAGCTTACAGGGGGCGAATCTCGGTACTGAAGCTTTCTTT.

V usage is TRBV28 and J usage is TRBJ1-5; D is uncertain. Per the germline V gene, CDR1 is MDHEN and CDR2 is SYDVKM. V lost 8 bases and J lost 5, with 16 bases in between. CDR3 length equals 14 residues. The CDR3 here is CASRSPGVYQPQHF. The DNA of the CDR3 is TGTGCCAGCCGATCTCCGGGAGTTTATCAGCCCCAGCATTTT.

This clone was recorded at least ten times. This CDR3 reads CASSARVPAMETQYF. CDR3 in DNA: TGTGCCAGCAGTGCCAGGGTGCCGGCCATGGAGACCCAGTACTTC. The chain joins TRBV28 to TRBJ2-5, with a possible D match to TRBD1 (5 bases). V was pared by 5 bases and J by 5 bases, with 18 bases between. The CDR3 has 15 residues. The germline V gene has CDR1 MDHEN and CDR2 SYDVKM.

This clone was seen a handful of times. The genes are TRBV18 and TRBJ1-2; 8 nucleotides align to TRBD1. The CDR3 sequence is 13 residues long. From germline, CDR1 is KGHSH and CDR2 LQKENI. J was trimmed by 7 bases and V by 5 bases; bases with no gene match: 6. CDR3 residues: CASSTGQDRGYTF. CDR3 sequence (DNA): TGTGCCAGCTCAACGGGACAGGACCGTGGCTACACCTTC.

The gene calls are TRBV28 and TRBJ1-5; 8 bases line up with TRBD1. The CDR3 totals 15 residues. Per germline, CDR1 MDHEN and CDR2 SYDVKM. The V segment lost 5 bases and the J segment 5 bases; nucleotides outside the gene matches: 8. The CDR3 sequence is CASSPGQGKYQPQHF. The CDR3 bases are TGTGCCAGCAGTCCCGGACAGGGTAAATATCAGCCCCAGCATTTT.